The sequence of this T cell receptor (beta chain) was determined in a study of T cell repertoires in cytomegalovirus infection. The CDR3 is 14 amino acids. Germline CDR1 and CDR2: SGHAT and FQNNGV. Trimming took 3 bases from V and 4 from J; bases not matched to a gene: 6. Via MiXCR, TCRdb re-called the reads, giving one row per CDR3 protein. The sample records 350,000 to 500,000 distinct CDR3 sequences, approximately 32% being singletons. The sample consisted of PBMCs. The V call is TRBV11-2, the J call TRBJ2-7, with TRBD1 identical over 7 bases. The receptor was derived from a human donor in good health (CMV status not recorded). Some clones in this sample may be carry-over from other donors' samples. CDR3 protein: CASSLNPQGYEQYF. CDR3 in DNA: TGTGCCAGCAGCTTGAACCCACAGGGGTACGAGCAGTACTTC. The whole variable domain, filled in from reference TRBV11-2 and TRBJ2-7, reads EAGVAQSPRYKIIEKRQSVAFWCNPISGHATLYWYQQILGQGPKLLIQFQNNGVVDDSQLPKDRFSAERLKGVDSTLKIQPAKLEDSAVYLCASSLNPQGYEQYFGPGTRLTVT.